This TCR beta chain was sequenced in a study of blood T cell repertoires in COVID-19. Assay used: immunoSEQ multiplex PCR; TCRdb lists only in-frame clones, some missing. This sample has 75,000 to 100,000 clones, with more than 75% found just once. Sequenced sample: peripheral blood. This receptor was obtained from a human donor in a cohort sampled during active COVID-19.

CDR3 coding DNA: TGTGCCAGTAGTATGCCGCCCCCATCCCTAGCGGAACAAGAGACCCAGTACTTC. Amino acids: CASSMPPPSLAEQETQYF. The genes are TRBV19 and TRBJ2-5; 7 bases fit TRBD2. The CDR3 consists of 18 residues. The germline V gene has CDR1 LNHDA and CDR2 SQIVND (reference sequence). V shed 3 bases, J shed 2 bases, and the junction held 15 bases outside the gene matches.